The 21 T cell receptor beta chains presented below share a single source sample, sequenced in a study of CD8+CD57+ T cells in acquired aplastic anemia. Individuals selected for sequencing had exhibited CD8+CD57+ cell expansion on flow cytometry. Genomic DNA templated the TCR beta VDJ and CDR3 profiling. Via MiXCR, TCRdb re-called the reads, giving one row per CDR3 protein. There are hundreds of thousands of distinct CDR3 sequences in the sample; roughly 34% occur only once, and 0.8% to 0.85% lies in the top ten. The sample was sorted CD4+, CD8+, or CD8+CD57+ T cells (not recorded which) from PBMCs. The receptors were gathered from a human donor with aplastic anemia.

This clonotype was found a few times. CDR3 loop: CASILNTEAFF. DNA of the CDR3: TGTGCCAGCATTTTGAACACTGAAGCTTTCTTT. The V and J genes are TRBV6-5 and TRBJ1-1; D is undetermined. The germline CDR1 and CDR2 sequences are MNHEY and SVGAGI. The CDR3 is 11 residues long. Trimming stripped 7 bases from V and 0 bases from J, with 3 bases between.

The gene calls are TRBV12-3 or TRBV12-4 and TRBJ1-1; 8 bases are a match to TRBD1. The CDR3 has 14 residues. J gave up 1 base and V 6 bases, and 4 bases lay outside the gene matches. DNA for the CDR3: TGTGCCAGCAGGGGGGGGACAGGGAACACTGAAGCTTTCTTT. Its translation is CASRGGTGNTEAFF.

This clonotype was detected ten times or more. The J gene is TRBJ1-1, the V gene TRBV6-1; D possibly corresponds to TRBD1 (6 bases). Germline CDR1 and CDR2: MNHNS and SASEGT. Trimming cost V 6 bases and J 4 bases, with 9 bases left between them. This CDR3 spans 12 amino acids. CDR3 nucleotide sequence: TGTGCCAGCAGCAGGGGTGGCACTGAAGCTTTCTTT. It translates to CASSRGGTEAFF.

This clonotype showed up many times. The chain recombines TRBV20-1 with TRBJ1-3; unclear D gene. V was trimmed by 0 bases and J by 0 bases, leaving 15 bases between them. CDR1 DFQATT and CDR2 SNEGSKA come from the germline V gene (reference sequence). This CDR3 is built from 17 residues. CDR3 loop: CSARDPGRLSSGNTIYF. In DNA form, the CDR3 reads TGCAGTGCTAGAGATCCCGGGCGACTTAGCTCTGGAAACACCATATATTTT.

This clonotype appeared many times. The chain is built from TRBV7-2 and TRBJ1-3; D not resolved. Germline V gives CDR1 SGHTA, CDR2 FQGNSA. The V gene lost 5 bases and the J gene lost 3 bases, with 8 bases spanning the gap. CDR3 length: 13 amino acids. The CDR3, as DNA: TGTGCCAGCAGCGTCAGGAATGGAAACACCATATATTTT. Residues: CASSVRNGNTIYF.

The sample holds many counts of this clonotype. V gene TRBV12-3 or TRBV12-4 combines with J gene TRBJ1-2; 11 bases fit TRBD1. V dropped 5 bases and J dropped 4; count of bases not matched to a gene: 6. This CDR3 comprises 15 residues. CDR3 coding DNA: TGTGCCAGCAGTCCCGGACAGGGGGCAGGCTATGGCTACACCTTC. Protein: CASSPGQGAGYGYTF.

This sequence joins TRBV27 and TRBJ1-4; D might be TRBD1 (6 bases). Trimming left V 4 bases short and J 7 bases short, with 10 bases between. This CDR3 is 13 amino acids long. CDR1 and CDR2 from the germline V gene are MNHEY and SMNVEV (reference sequence). CDR3 protein: CASSYRAGEKLFF. The CDR3 nucleotides are TGTGCCAGCAGTTACAGGGCTGGTGAAAAACTGTTTTTT.

With respect to this clonotype: Germline is not matched at one junction end, which may reflect a read error. The rearrangement links TRBV7-3 to TRBJ2-1; 7 positions match TRBD1. CDR1 and CDR2 from the germline V gene are SGHTA and FQGTGA. There are 14 residues in the CDR3. This chain's CDR3 is CASTLDREYNEQFF. For the CDR3, the DNA is TGTGCCAGCACCTTAGACAGGGAGTACAATGAGCAGTTCTTC.

This clonotype showed up just a few times. The chain employs TRBV9 and TRBJ1-1; 9 bases agree with TRBD1. V lost 0 bases and J lost 1; bases outside the gene matches: 1. This CDR3 region has 15 residues. CDR1 and CDR2 from the germline V gene are SGDLS and YYNGEE. CDR3 sequence: CASSVEGQGNTEAFF. DNA for the CDR3: TGTGCCAGCAGCGTAGAGGGACAGGGGAACACTGAAGCTTTCTTT.

V is TRBV9 and J is TRBJ2-2, with D tentatively TRBD1 (6 bases). The germline V gene has CDR1 SGDLS and CDR2 YYNGEE. Deletions cut 0 bases from V and 6 bases from J, with 12 bases between. The length of the CDR3 is 15 residues. The CDR3 region has the DNA TGTGCCAGCAGCGTAGCAGGGGCGCAATCCGGGGAGCTGTTTTTT. Translating gives CASSVAGAQSGELFF.

This clonotype was counted ten times or more. The V and J genes are TRBV19 and TRBJ1-2; the D gene is possibly TRBD1 (6 bases). Deletions cut 1 base from V and 7 bases from J, with 13 bases between. Germline CDR1 reads LNHDA; CDR2 reads SQIVND (reference sequence). The CDR3 consists of 14 residues. The CDR3 spells CASSIGSGAPGYTF. The CDR3 DNA follows: TGTGCCAGTAGTATAGGGTCAGGGGCGCCTGGCTACACCTTC.

Many counts were recorded for this clonotype. The CDR3 loop is CSVEIPPRNTEAFF. CDR3 bases: TGCAGCGTTGAAATCCCCCCCCGGAACACTGAAGCTTTCTTT. J is TRBJ1-1 and V is TRBV29-1; no reliable D call. V gave up 2 bases and J gave up 1 base, with 11 bases separating them. The CDR3 covers 14 residues. The germline V gene has CDR1 SQVTM and CDR2 ANQGSEA. The full variable domain, with the rest looked up from reference TRBV29-1 and TRBJ1-1, is SAVISQKPSRDICQRGTSLTIQCQVDSQVTMMFWYRQQPGQSLTLIATANQGSEATYESGFVIDKFPISRPNLTFSTLTVSNMSPEDSSIYLCSVEIPPRNTEAFFGQGTRLTVV.

This clonotype was counted ten times or more. This chain connects TRBV15 to TRBJ2-7; the D is unclear. V was trimmed by 4 bases and J by 3 bases, leaving 10 bases between them. The CDR3 length is 13 residues. The germline CDR1 and CDR2 sequences are LNHNV and YYDKDF (reference sequence). The CDR3 here is CATSTPGLYEQYF. In nucleotides, the CDR3 is TGTGCCACCAGCACTCCCGGGCTCTACGAGCAGTACTTC. The whole variable domain, filled in from reference TRBV15 and TRBJ2-7, reads DAMVIQNPRYQVTQFGKPVTLSCSQTLNHNVMYWYQQKSSQAPKLLFHYYDKDFNNEADTPDNFQSRRPNTSFCFLDIRSPGLGDTAMYLCATSTPGLYEQYFGPGTRLTVT.

This clonotype was counted ten times or more. This chain connects TRBV2 to TRBJ1-6, with 9 bases lining up with TRBD1. The V segment lost 6 bases and the J segment 9 bases; nucleotides outside the gene matches: 12. The CDR3 covers 16 residues. The germline V gene has CDR1 SNHLY and CDR2 FYNNEI. The chain's CDR3 is CASRPDRGLNSSPLHF. CDR3 bases: TGTGCCAGCAGGCCGGACAGGGGATTAAATTCTTCACCCCTCCACTTT.

This clonotype was detected only a few times. The chain employs TRBV11-1 and TRBJ1-2, with TRBD1 identical over 7 bases. The CDR3 totals 17 residues. Germline assignment: CDR1 SGHAT and CDR2 FQDESV (reference sequence). J gave up 0 bases and V 3 bases, and 10 bases lay outside the gene matches. CDR3 loop: CASSFLSGQNSNYGYTF. CDR3 DNA: TGTGCCAGCAGCTTTCTATCGGGACAGAACTCTAACTATGGCTACACCTTC. Using reference TRBV11-1 and TRBJ1-2 for the parts outside the CDR3, the full variable domain is EAEVAQSPRYKITEKSQAVAFWCDPISGHATLYWYRQILGQGPELLVQFQDESVVDDSQLPKDRFSAERLKGVDSTLKIQPAELGDSAMYLCASSFLSGQNSNYGYTFGSGTRLTVV.

The chain carries TRBV12-3 or TRBV12-4 and TRBJ1-1; no firm D call. The CDR3 length is 15 residues. V was cut by 1 base and J by 4 bases, with 13 bases left in between. The CDR3: CASSLDPGLITEAFF. CDR3 nucleotides: TGTGCCAGCAGTTTAGATCCGGGCTTGATCACTGAAGCTTTCTTT.

The V gene is TRBV20-1, the J gene TRBJ1-4; D not resolved. Trimming stripped 5 bases from V and 0 bases from J, with 10 bases between. The CDR3 extends over 14 amino acids. Germline values: CDR1 DFQATT, CDR2 SNEGSKA (reference sequence). The CDR3 spells CSASRPTTNEKLFF. The CDR3 DNA sequence: TGCAGTGCTTCAAGACCTACAACTAATGAAAAACTGTTTTTT.

In the case of this clonotype: This clone may be a read error of a much larger clone one base away. This chain links TRBV9 with TRBJ2-7; TRBD1 matches 7 bases. V shed 4 bases, J shed 3 bases, and the junction held 10 bases outside the gene matches. This CDR3 spans 15 amino acids. From germline, CDR1 is SGDLS and CDR2 YYNGEE. This CDR3 is CASSPWLQGIYEQYF. CDR3 bases: TGTGCCAGCAGCCCGTGGTTACAGGGGATCTACGAGCAGTACTTC.

The table lists this clonotype with many counts. V usage is TRBV14 and J usage is TRBJ1-2; D not certain. The CDR3 contains 15 residues. V lost 4 bases and J lost 0, with 12 bases in between. Germline CDR1 and CDR2: SGHDN and FVKESK. This CDR3 is CASSPLLRPNYGYTF. The CDR3 nucleotides read TGTGCCAGCAGCCCTTTACTCAGACCTAACTATGGCTACACCTTC.

Worth noting for this clonotype: A clone one base away is much larger, so this may be a read error. The limits of the CDR3 on the DNA are not certain, so only TCRdb's listed CDR3 is given. This rearrangement joins TRBV15 to TRBJ1-4; the table names TRBD1, a call not compared with the DNA. From its first to its last residue, the CDR3 has 17 amino acids. The germline V gene encodes CDR1 LNHNV and CDR2 YYDKDF (reference sequence). The CDR3 here is CATSRGQVGQGAEKLSF.

The chain joins TRBV24-1 to TRBJ1-6; 7 positions agree with TRBD1. The CDR3 extends over 16 amino acids. V lost 0 bases and J lost 6; bases outside the gene matches: 4. The germline CDR1 and CDR2 sequences are KGHDR and SFDVKD. CDR3 sequence (DNA): TGTGCCACCAGTGATTTGCAGGGGGACTGTAATTCACCCCTCCACTTT. It is translated as CATSDLQGDCNSPLHF.